The entry below gives a single T cell receptor (beta chain) sequence along with its context. This entry comes from a study of blood T cell repertoires in COVID-19. Looking at the study overall: The origin of the acute and convalescent COVID-19 samples was the United States, Italy and Spain. T cells, B-cell-depleted T cells, or PBMCs supplied cDNA or gDNA.

The CDR3 has 13 residues. V was cut by 3 bases and J by 4 bases, with 9 bases left in between. CDR1 is SGHNT and CDR2 is YENEEA in the germline V gene. Original data processing: Counts of nucleated cells, estimated from reference gene primer amplification, were obtained. The protocol was immunoSEQ multiplex PCR, while the TCRdb copy is restricted to in-frame clones and leaves out a portion. D and trimming were read from the DNA, whereas the V and J calls and clone size are those reported in that table. Altogether fewer than 85,000 clones are present, less than 95% being singletons, with the ten largest covering under 1.1%.

The rearrangement uses TRBV11-3 and TRBJ1-1; perhaps TRBD1 as D (5 bases). Material for sequencing was peripheral blood. The receptor was isolated from a woman aged 50 to 60 in a cohort sampled during active COVID-19. CDR3 loop: CASSFGQGTEAFF. CDR3 nucleotide sequence: TGTGCCAGCAGCTTCGGCCAGGGCACTGAAGCTTTCTTT.